The entry that follows covers one T cell receptor beta chain sequence. The PCR was carried out with 60 Vbeta primers and 13 Jbeta primers. Profiling relied on immunoSEQ multiplex PCR, and the TCRdb table lists in-frame clones only, not all of them. The data contain approximately 130,000 clones, 75% of them singletons. This entry is derived from a study of cytomegalovirus exposure and HLA in healthy donors. Germline V gives CDR1 KGHSH, CDR2 LQKENI. V lost 3 bases and J 5 bases, leaving 7 bases between the germline ends. The CDR3 has 12 residues. This sequence was found in a man younger than 40 in good health and CMV-seronegative. The chain recombines TRBV18 with TRBJ2-5; no reliable D call. Sequencing used PBMCs. This CDR3 reads CASSPYGETQYF. The DNA of the CDR3 is TGTGCCAGCTCACCGTACGGGGAGACCCAGTACTTC. Based on the CDR3 plus reference TRBV18 and TRBJ2-5, the full variable domain is NAGVMQNPRHLVRRRGQEARLRCSPMKGHSHVYWYRQLPEEGLKFMVYLQKENIIDESGMPKERFSAEFPKEGPSILRIQQVVRGDSAAYFCASSPYGETQYFGPGTRLLVL.